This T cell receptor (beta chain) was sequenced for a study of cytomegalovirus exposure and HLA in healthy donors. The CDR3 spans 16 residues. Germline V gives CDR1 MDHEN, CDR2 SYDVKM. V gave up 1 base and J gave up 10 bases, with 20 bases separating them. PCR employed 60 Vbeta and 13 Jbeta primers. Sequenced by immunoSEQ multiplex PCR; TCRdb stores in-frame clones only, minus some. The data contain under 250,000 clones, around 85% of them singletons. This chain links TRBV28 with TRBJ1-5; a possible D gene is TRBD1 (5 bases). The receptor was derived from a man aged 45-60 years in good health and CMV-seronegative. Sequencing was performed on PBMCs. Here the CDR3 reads CASSLYVQGPGDPQHF. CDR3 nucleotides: TGTGCCAGCAGTTTATATGTTCAGGGCCCTGGTGATCCCCAGCATTTT.